Sequencing of this T cell receptor (beta chain) was carried out in a study of T cell repertoires in cytomegalovirus infection. Looking at the study overall: The public TCR beta signatures pointed to both CMV infection and matching HLA type. General observations from the study: Dominating the ex vivo response were TCR beta clonotypes that were CMV-specific and HLA-C-restricted.

Unmatched junction bases numbered 19, after V lost 2 bases and J lost 6 bases. The CDR3 is made up of 20 amino acids. Germline V gives CDR1 MDHEN, CDR2 SYDVKM. The sample holds a few counts of this clonotype. Its target is unknown. In TCRdb, the reads were re-called with MiXCR into one record per CDR3 protein. This repertoire shows around 800,000 distinct CDR3 sequences, 32% found once; its top ten account for around 12%. The sequence derives from a human donor in good health (CMV status not recorded). Some clones in this sample may be carry-over from other donors' samples. The chain uses TRBV28 and TRBJ1-5, with 10 bases identical to TRBD1. The input for sequencing was cultured CD8+ T cells from PBMCs, taken from culture after CMV antigen stimulation. CDR3 loop: CASSLGPTKTGGGDGQPQHF. CDR3 DNA: TGTGCCAGCAGTTTAGGCCCAACCAAGACAGGGGGCGGAGACGGTCAGCCCCAGCATTTT. The variable domain in full, with the rest retrieved from reference TRBV28 and TRBJ1-5, is DVKVTQSSRYLVKRTGEKVFLECVQDMDHENMFWYRQDPGLGLRLIYFSYDVKMKEKGDIPEGYSVSREKKERFSLILESASTNQTSMYLCASSLGPTKTGGGDGQPQHFGDGTRLSIL.